The sequence of this TCR beta chain was determined in a study of T cell changes during pregnancy in multiple sclerosis. Germline V lookup: CDR1 SGHAT, CDR2 FQDESV (reference sequence). This CDR3 spans 17 amino acids. With V trimmed by 4 bases and J by 5 bases, 8 bases remained unmatched. The data were produced by immunoSEQ multiplex PCR, yet TCRdb's version contains in-frame clones alone and is incomplete. The repertoire includes 65,000 to 90,000 clones, more than 90% of them detected once, and approximately 2% sits in the top ten. The sample was peripheral blood, taken in the second trimester of pregnancy. The clonotype comes from a female donor with multiple sclerosis, enrolled in a pregnancy study. V and J are TRBV11-1 and TRBJ2-4; 13 nucleotides line up with TRBD2. This chain's CDR3 is CASSSRPGLAGENIQYF. CDR3 sequence (DNA): TGTGCCAGCAGCTCCCGCCCTGGACTAGCGGGAGAAAACATTCAGTACTTC.